A single sample gave rise to the 4 T cell receptor beta chains below, sequenced in a study of blood T cells in healthy people across ages. Together with a sample-barcoded 5' primer, a J-beta primer mix was included in a second PCR lasting about 6 to 11 cycles. Using its own MiXCR run on the 5' RACE reads, TCRdb lists one record per CDR3 protein. The sample has some 760,000 distinct CDR3 sequences; just under 25% are singletons. These sequences were also reported in another study, on T cells of mothers and their children.

The sequenced sample consisted of blood. Every receptor here comes from a boy younger than 18 in good health.

This chain uses TRBV3-1 with TRBJ2-5; tentatively, D is TRBD1 (6 bases). The J call is doubtful: the DNA matches TRBJ2-7 better. The CDR3 runs to 17 residues. Looked up from germline, CDR1 is LGHDT and CDR2 is YNNKEL (reference sequence). The CDR3 sequence: CASSQRILGQSSYEQYF. CDR3 coding DNA: TGTGCCAGCAGCCAAAGAATACTAGGACAGAGCTCCTACGAGCAGTACTTC.

The V gene is TRBV7-2, the J gene TRBJ1-6; D is undetermined. Germline CDR1 SGHTA, CDR2 FQGNSA. The CDR3 has 16 amino acids. Trimming removed 5 bases from V and 0 bases from J, with 11 bases in between. DNA for the CDR3: TGTGCCAGCAGCAAGACGTGGAGCTCCTATAATTCACCCCTCCACTTT. Encoded protein: CASSKTWSSYNSPLHF.

This clonotype has a handful of counts. The V gene is TRBV3-1, the J gene TRBJ1-2; no clear D. This CDR3 is built from 14 residues. Germline V gene lookup returns CDR1 LGHDT and CDR2 YNNKEL (reference sequence). V shed 4 bases and J shed 4 bases, with 13 bases lying between them. The CDR3 sequence is CASSPAQASYGYTF. In DNA, the CDR3 is TGTGCCAGCAGCCCGGCTCAGGCGTCCTATGGCTACACCTTC.

The chain couples TRBV6-1 to TRBJ2-1; 10 positions agree with TRBD2. V lost 6 bases to trimming and J lost 4 bases; unmatched junction nucleotides: 3. The CDR3 runs 14 residues. CDR1 is MNHNS and CDR2 is SASEGT in the germline V gene. The CDR3 loop is CASRPLAGYNEQFF. CDR3 DNA sequence: TGTGCCAGCAGGCCACTAGCGGGGTACAATGAGCAGTTCTTC.